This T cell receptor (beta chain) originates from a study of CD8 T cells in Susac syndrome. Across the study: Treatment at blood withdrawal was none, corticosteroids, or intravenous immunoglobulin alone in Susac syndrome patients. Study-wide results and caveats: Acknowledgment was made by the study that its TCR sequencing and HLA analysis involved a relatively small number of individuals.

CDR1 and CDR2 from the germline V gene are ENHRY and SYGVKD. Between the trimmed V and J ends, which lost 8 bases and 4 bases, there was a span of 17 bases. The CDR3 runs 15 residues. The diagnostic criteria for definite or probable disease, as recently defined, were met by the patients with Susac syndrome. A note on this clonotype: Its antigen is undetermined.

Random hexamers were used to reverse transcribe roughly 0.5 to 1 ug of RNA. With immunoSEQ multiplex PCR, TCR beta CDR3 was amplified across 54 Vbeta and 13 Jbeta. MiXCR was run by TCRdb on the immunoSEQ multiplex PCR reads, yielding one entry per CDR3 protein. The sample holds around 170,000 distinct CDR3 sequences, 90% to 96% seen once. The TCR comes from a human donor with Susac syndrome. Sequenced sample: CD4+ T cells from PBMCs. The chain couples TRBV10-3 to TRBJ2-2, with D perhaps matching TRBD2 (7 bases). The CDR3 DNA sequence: TGTGCCATCGCGGATGGGGGGGCACGCACCGGGGAGCTGTTTTTT. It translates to CAIADGGARTGELFF.